One sample yielded the 21 T cell receptor beta chains listed below, sequenced in a study of regulatory T cells in long-lasting Graves disease. Researchers made TCR beta libraries by using iRepertoire HTBI primers and running Arm-PCR on CDR3 regions. TCRdb redid the calling of the multiplex PCR reads with MiXCR, one entry per CDR3 protein. The repertoire consists of about 620,000 distinct CDR3 sequences, with 16% occurring once and the leading ten covering 15% to 20%. Time point meaning: newly diagnosed GD, antithyroid drugs for less than 3 months. Generation of the TCR library employed RNA extracted from PBMCs. In addition, the sample was reused for a study of T cells in Graves' hyperthyroidism and ophthalmopathy.

The sequenced sample was peripheral blood mononuclear cells (PBMCs), obtained at new diagnosis, from a patient treated with antithyroid drugs. The receptors come from a woman aged 30 to 39 with Graves disease.

This clonotype was seen only a few times. Here the CDR3 reads CASSFAGELNTIYF. The CDR3 DNA reads TGTGCCAGCAGTTTTGCGGGGGAACTAAACACCATATATTTT. The V call is TRBV12-3 or TRBV12-4, the J call TRBJ1-3; perhaps TRBD1 as D (5 bases). V gave up 3 bases and J gave up 6 bases, with 12 bases separating them. There are 14 residues in the CDR3.

This clonotype was found many times. DNA for the CDR3: TGTGCCACGGGGGACCAGGGTATTTCAAGCTCCTATAATTCACCCCTCCACTTT. Translated: CATGDQGISSSYNSPLHF. The chain carries TRBV28 and TRBJ1-6; a possible D gene is TRBD1 (5 bases). V lost 10 bases to trimming and J lost 0 bases, with 22 bases between them. Germline CDR1 reads MDHEN; CDR2 reads SYDVKM. This CDR3 is 18 amino acids long. Together with reference TRBV28 and TRBJ1-6, the CDR3 gives the full variable domain: DVKVTQSSRYLVKRTGEKVFLECVQDMDHENMFWYRQDPGLGLRLIYFSYDVKMKEKGDIPEGYSVSREKKERFSLILESASTNQTSMYLCATGDQGISSSYNSPLHFGNGTRLTVT.

This clonotype was counted ten times or more. The genes are TRBV6-1 and TRBJ2-1, with D possibly TRBD1 on 6 matching bases. V shed 8 bases and J shed 2 bases, with 13 bases lying between them. The CDR3 extends over 14 amino acids. Germline CDR1 MNHNS, CDR2 SASEGT. Here the CDR3 reads CASGWDTPYNEQFF. The CDR3 DNA follows: TGTGCCAGCGGGTGGGACACCCCCTACAATGAGCAGTTCTTC.

The chain employs TRBV3-1 and TRBJ2-3, with unresolved D. CDR3 length: 13 amino acids. Trimming pared 2 bases from V and 4 bases from J, leaving 7 bases between. Germline V gene data show CDR1 as LGHDT and CDR2 as YNNKEL (reference sequence). The CDR3, as DNA: TGTGCCAGCAGCCAATGGAGCGCAGATACGCAGTATTTT. Translating it yields CASSQWSADTQYF.

The CDR3 loop reads CASSIDGQGGLYEQYF. In DNA, the CDR3 is TGTGCCAGTAGTATAGACGGACAGGGGGGCCTCTACGAGCAGTACTTC. The genes are TRBV19 and TRBJ2-7; 10 bases map to TRBD1. The CDR3 extends over 16 amino acids. Losses at the gene ends were 0 bases for V and 3 bases for J; bases not matched to a gene: 5. CDR1 and CDR2 from the germline V gene are LNHDA and SQIVND (reference sequence).

At least ten counts were recorded for this clonotype. This chain joins TRBV6-1 and TRBJ2-7; D unclear. This CDR3 is 10 amino acids long. Germline CDR1 and CDR2: MNHNS and SASEGT. The V gene lost 9 bases and the J gene lost 5 bases, with 8 bases spanning the gap. In nucleotides, the CDR3 is TGTGCCAGTCAGATGCACGAGCAGTACTTC. Protein product: CASQMHEQYF.

This clonotype has more than one count but fewer than ten. The chain employs TRBV6-9 and TRBJ1-4; 7 bases align to TRBD1. CDR3 length: 14 residues. The V gene's germline CDR1 is MNHGY and CDR2 SVAAGI. The trim removed 2 bases at V and 6 bases at J, leaving 3 bases unmatched. The CDR3 reads CASSYNRGYEKLFF. CDR3 sequence (DNA): TGTGCCAGCAGTTATAACAGGGGTTATGAAAAACTGTTTTTT.

This clonotype was observed at least ten times. The J gene is TRBJ1-2, the V gene TRBV6-1; 7 bases align to TRBD1. V shed 6 bases and J 4 bases; nucleotides not matched to a gene: 11. The germline CDR1 and CDR2 sequences are MNHNS and SASEGT. There are 15 residues in the CDR3. The CDR3 DNA reads as TGTGCCAGCAGCCCGTACAGGGGCGAATCCTATGGCTACACCTTC. This encodes CASSPYRGESYGYTF.

The rearrangement links TRBV28 to TRBJ2-7; TRBD1 matches at 9 bases. Germline lookup yields CDR1 MDHEN and CDR2 SYDVKM. The CDR3 loop spans 15 amino acids. V gave up 3 bases and J gave up 5 bases; unmatched junction bases: 8. CDR3 sequence: CASSFMDRGFDEQYF. The CDR3 nucleotides read TGTGCCAGCAGTTTCATGGACAGGGGCTTCGACGAGCAGTACTTC.

At least ten counts were recorded for this clonotype. The chain has TRBV7-2 and TRBJ1-2; 7 nucleotides line up with TRBD1. The CDR3 consists of 13 residues. Germline lookup yields CDR1 SGHTA and CDR2 FQGNSA. Trimming at V came to 5 bases and at J to 7 bases, leaving 7 bases not matched to a gene. In DNA, the CDR3 is TGTGCCAGCAGCACCACCGGGACAGTTGGCTACACCTTC. It yields the protein CASSTTGTVGYTF.

This clonotype showed up just a few times. The V and J genes are TRBV6-1 and TRBJ2-7, with a tentative D call TRBD1 (5 bases). The CDR3 loop spans 14 amino acids. CDR1 is MNHNS, CDR2 SASEGT, per germline. Trimming removed 1 base at V and 6 bases at J, with 13 bases between. In nucleotides, the CDR3 is TGTGCCAGCAGTGAAGGTGTCAGGGTTGGCGAGCAGTACTTC. Protein product: CASSEGVRVGEQYF.

This clonotype was seen many times. The CDR3 DNA reads as TGTGCCAGCAGTACAGCGTTCGCCAATGAGCAGTTCTTC. As protein: CASSTAFANEQFF. The gene calls are TRBV6-1 and TRBJ2-1; the D is unclear. The CDR3 is 13 amino acids. CDR1 MNHNS and CDR2 SASEGT come from the germline V gene. The V and J ends lost 5 bases and 6 bases respectively, with 11 bases between them.

This clonotype was detected many times. This rearrangement joins TRBV28 to TRBJ1-1, with D unclear. The length of the CDR3 is 13 residues. The V gene's germline CDR1 is MDHEN and CDR2 SYDVKM. Trimming removed 5 bases at V and 1 base at J, with 8 bases between. CDR3 coding DNA: TGTGCCAGCAGTACCCCAACGAACACTGAAGCTTTCTTT. Its protein is CASSTPTNTEAFF.

The chain employs TRBV25-1 and TRBJ2-7; D perhaps matches TRBD2 (7 bases). The length of the CDR3 is 16 residues. Germline V lookup: CDR1 MGHDK, CDR2 SYGVNS. V lost 2 bases and J 5 bases, leaving 19 bases between the germline ends. The CDR3 is CASSEPEGGNKDEQYF. The CDR3 DNA is TGTGCCAGCAGTGAACCCGAGGGGGGGAATAAAGACGAGCAGTACTTC.

The J gene is TRBJ2-2, the V gene TRBV5-1, with 11 bases matching TRBD1. V lost 3 bases and J lost 3; bases outside the gene matches: 4. The germline V gene encodes CDR1 SGHRS and CDR2 YFSETQ. This CDR3 spans 16 amino acids. The DNA of the CDR3 is TGCGCCAGCAGCTCCGGGACAGGGGGTTACACCGGGGAGCTGTTTTTT. It encodes CASSSGTGGYTGELFF.

This clonotype was seen many times. V gene TRBV12-3 or TRBV12-4 combines with J gene TRBJ1-2; weak D call: TRBD1 (5 bases). The CDR3 consists of 15 residues. V lost 6 bases, J lost 0 bases, and 14 bases lay in between. The CDR3 nucleotides read TGTGCCAGCAGCCCCCGGGGGAAAGCTAACTATGGCTACACCTTC. Protein sequence: CASSPRGKANYGYTF.

There are many counts of this clonotype. V gene TRBV2 combines with J gene TRBJ2-7; D is unclear. V shed 8 bases and J shed 1 base, with 18 bases lying between them. CDR3 length: 15 residues. Germline CDR1 and CDR2: SNHLY and FYNNEI. The CDR3 region is CASAVWDVRSYEQYF. CDR3 nucleotides: TGTGCCAGCGCCGTCTGGGATGTAAGGTCCTACGAGCAGTACTTC.

Note on this clonotype: This clone may be a read error of a much larger clone one base away. V is TRBV5-1 and J is TRBJ1-4, with TRBD1 as a possible D gene (5 bases). The CDR3 extends over 16 amino acids. Germline loops: CDR1 SGHRS, CDR2 YFSETQ. Trimming left V 4 bases short and J 0 bases short, with 13 bases between. This CDR3 reads CASSRIPGTTNEKLFF. CDR3 nucleotides: TGCGCCAGCAGCCGTATTCCAGGGACAACTAATGAAAAACTGTTTTTT.

This clonotype was seen many times. The junction shows a germline mismatch at one end, possibly a read error. This rearrangement joins TRBV2 to TRBJ1-2, with 8 positions matching TRBD1. The CDR3 spans 11 residues. The germline CDR1 and CDR2 sequences are SNHLY and FYNNEI. The CDR3 bases are TGTGCCAGCAGTCCAGGGGGCGGCTTCGACTTC. Translation gives CASSPGGGFDF.

This clonotype has just a few counts. This chain joins TRBV20-1 and TRBJ2-3; D possibly corresponds to TRBD2 (6 bases). This CDR3 is built from 15 residues. The V end was cut by 0 bases, the J end by 1 base, with 11 bases between. The V gene's germline CDR1 is DFQATT and CDR2 SNEGSKA (reference sequence). CDR3 DNA: TGCAGTGCTAGAGATCAGGCTAGCGGCACAGATACGCAGTATTTT. Its translation: CSARDQASGTDTQYF.

This clonotype came up a few times. The V and J genes are TRBV7-9 and TRBJ2-2; tentative D call: TRBD2 (5 bases). The CDR3 is 12 amino acids. The V end lost 5 bases, the J end lost 6 bases, and 7 bases lay between the germline ends. CDR1 is SEHNR, CDR2 FQNEAQ, per germline (reference sequence). CDR3 residues: CASSQEAGELFF. For the CDR3, the DNA is TGTGCCAGCAGCCAGGAGGCCGGGGAGCTGTTTTTT.